This note documents a single T cell receptor beta chain sequence. The primer mix had 60 Vbeta and 13 Jbeta primers. The protocol was immunoSEQ multiplex PCR, while the TCRdb copy is restricted to in-frame clones and leaves out a portion. Here the sample spans about 120,000 clones, approximately 81% being singletons. The sample originates from a study of cytomegalovirus exposure and HLA in healthy donors. V was trimmed by 1 base and J by 8 bases, leaving 15 bases between them. Germline V CDR1 and CDR2: LGHNT, FRNRAP. This CDR3 is built from 15 residues. Sequencing was performed on PBMCs. The chain recombines TRBV12-5 with TRBJ2-1; a weak D match, TRBD2 (6 bases). The TCR was taken from a woman aged 40 to 50 in good health and CMV-seronegative. The CDR3 region has the DNA TGTGCTAGTGGTTTGGGACACGGGGGAGTCTATGAGCAGTTCTTC. It yields the protein CASGLGHGGVYEQFF. The full variable domain, rest sourced from reference TRBV12-5 and TRBJ2-1, is DARVTQTPRHKVTEMGQEVTMRCQPILGHNTVFWYRQTMMQGLELLAYFRNRAPLDDSGMPKDRFSAEMPDATLATLKIQPSEPRDSAVYFCASGLGHGGVYEQFFGPGTRLTVL.